A selection of T cell receptor beta chains follows, all from one sample in a study of blood T cell repertoires in COVID-19. Data came from immunoSEQ multiplex PCR; TCRdb stores just in-frame clones and leaves some out. The repertoire holds about 90,000 clones, with about 88% as singletons. Sequenced material: peripheral blood. The receptors stem from a man older than 75 with active or convalescent COVID-19. Both conserved end residues are part of each CDR3. The order of the fields is J gene, clone size, D gene, V gene, CDR3 DNA, CDR3 protein. The D gene is left open where the match is weak. Some rows mark clone size as missing; the rest say once, few, many or name a class of expanded clone.

>TRBJ2-1|once|-|TRBV19
TGTGCCAGTAGTATTCAGGGTATCGATGAGCAGTTCTTC
CASSIQGIDEQFF
>TRBJ2-1|-|-|TRBV3-1/TRBV3-2
TGTGCCAGCAGCCAAGTCGACAATGAGCAGTTCTTC
CASSQVDNEQFF
>TRBJ1-2|-|-|TRBV19
TGTGCCCCCCCGGGTGGTGGGACCTTC
CAPPGGGTF
>TRBJ1-1|-|TRBD1|TRBV19
TGTGCCAGTAGTACCCGGGGCAGGGGGGACACTGAAGCTTTCTTT
CASSTRGRGDTEAFF
>TRBJ1-1|-|-|TRBV3-1/TRBV3-2
TGTGCCAGCAGCCCGTTTTCAGGGTACAACACTGAAGCTTTCTTT
CASSPFSGYNTEAFF
>TRBJ2-1|-|-|TRBV2
TGTGCCAGCAGTGCAGAAACCCTCAATGAGCAGTTCTTC
CASSAETLNEQFF
>TRBJ2-7|-|-|TRBV7-2
TGTGCCAGCAGCTTAACCAGGCTAGGGGGCGAGCAGTACTTC
CASSLTRLGGEQYF
>TRBJ1-5|once|-|TRBV28
TGTGCCACAAACAGGGCCCATCAGCCCCAGCATTTT
CATNRAHQPQHF
>TRBJ2-7|once|TRBD1|TRBV29-1
TGCAGCGTTGTTAGGGGGCCGCGCGAGCAGTACTTC
CSVVRGPREQYF
>TRBJ2-3|-|TRBD2|TRBV11-1
TGTGCCAGCAGCCCTAGCGGGAGCTTGTCGGATACGCAGTATTTT
CASSPSGSLSDTQYF
>TRBJ1-6|-|TRBD1|TRBV29-1
TGCAGCGTGGCACAGGGGGCTGGTTCACCCCTCCACTTT
CSVAQGAGSPLHF
>TRBJ1-2|-|-|TRBV7-2
TGTGCCAGCAGCTTAGGGACGGGGAGCTATGGCTACACCTTC
CASSLGTGSYGYTF
>TRBJ2-3|-|-|TRBV11-2
TGTGCCAGCAGCCCCCCTCTAGGTGCAGATACGCAGTATTTT
CASSPPLGADTQYF
>TRBJ2-1|-|-|TRBV7-2
TGTGCCAGCAGTTTACTAGGGGGCTCCTACAATGAGCAGTTCTTC
CASSLLGGSYNEQFF
>TRBJ1-4|-|-|TRBV28
TGTGCCAGCAGTCTCCAGGGGAATGAAAAACTGTTTTTT
CASSLQGNEKLFF
>TRBJ2-7|-|-|TRBV7-8
TGTGCCAGCAGCCCCTCCCGCGGGGTGGAGCAGTACTTC
CASSPSRGVEQYF
>TRBJ2-7|once|-|TRBV6-5
TGTGCCAGCAGGACCGGGACATACAACTACGAGCAGTACTTC
CASRTGTYNYEQYF
>TRBJ1-4|-|-|TRBV28
TGTGCCAGCAGGAGGGGGAGGGACGAAAAACTGTTTTTT
CASRRGRDEKLFF
>TRBJ1-1|-|-|TRBV5-1
TGCGCCAGCAGCTTCTCAGGGTTAGGGAACACTGAAGCTTTCTTT
CASSFSGLGNTEAFF
>TRBJ2-3|-|TRBD2|TRBV7-9
TGTGCCAGCAGCCCGTATGGACTAGCGAGCTCAGATACGCAGTATTTT
CASSPYGLASSDTQYF